These 19 T cell receptor beta chains were sequenced from one sample in a study of T cells in Graves' hyperthyroidism and ophthalmopathy. The TCR beta CDR3 regions underwent amplification using RNA transcripts as the source. HTBI primers were used for first-round RT-PCR of the TCR CDR3. MiXCR, run by TCRdb on the multiplex PCR reads, gives a single entry per CDR3 protein. The data show under 350,000 distinct CDR3 sequences, 25% to 30% seen once. The sample was blood. These receptors were taken from a man aged 40-55 years with Graves' hyperthyroidism that later progressed to Graves' ophthalmopathy.

This chain connects TRBV12-3 or TRBV12-4 to TRBJ2-5; D might be TRBD1 or TRBD2, each matching 7 bases. The CDR3 runs to 16 residues. V lost 3 bases and J lost 2, with 16 bases in between. The CDR3 reads CASSLGGGALQETQYF. In nucleotides, the CDR3 is TGTGCCAGCAGTTTGGGAGGGGGCGCCCTGCAAGAGACCCAGTACTTC.

The V gene is TRBV28, the J gene TRBJ2-7, with D uncertain. Germline CDR1 and CDR2: MDHEN and SYDVKM. This CDR3 is built from 15 residues. V shed 6 bases and J shed 0 bases, with 15 bases lying between them. CDR3 nucleotide sequence: TGTGCCAGCAGGCCGGACCTGGCAACCTCCTACGAGCAGTACTTC. This sequence encodes CASRPDLATSYEQYF.

This clonotype was seen ten or more times. The chain uses TRBV20-1 and TRBJ2-7; the D gene is possibly TRBD2 (5 bases). Germline CDR1 and CDR2: DFQATT and SNEGSKA (reference sequence). V lost 1 base and J 5 bases, leaving 15 bases between the germline ends. The CDR3 is 14 residues long. CDR3 bases: TGCAGTGCTAGAGGAGAGGGAAGTATCGACGAGCAGTACTTC. Protein product: CSARGEGSIDEQYF.

This clonotype has a handful of counts. The chain is built from TRBV28 and TRBJ2-5; 9 nucleotides line up with TRBD1. The CDR3 is made up of 16 amino acids. Per germline, CDR1 MDHEN and CDR2 SYDVKM. Germline trimming cut 3 bases from V and 4 bases from J; bases unmatched to any gene: 9. CDR3 residues: CASSFYGTGRRETQYF. The CDR3, as DNA: TGTGCCAGCAGTTTCTACGGGACAGGGAGACGAGAGACCCAGTACTTC.

At least ten counts were recorded for this clonotype. The chain couples TRBV29-1 to TRBJ2-7; a possible D gene is TRBD2 (5 bases). CDR1 and CDR2 from the germline V gene are SQVTM and ANQGSEA. Between the trimmed V and J ends, which lost 6 bases and 6 bases, there was a span of 15 bases. This CDR3 comprises 12 residues. The CDR3 region is CSVRGNRGEQYF. DNA for the CDR3: TGCAGCGTACGAGGGAATCGTGGCGAGCAGTACTTC.

The chain joins TRBV19 to TRBJ1-2; 9 bases align to TRBD1. With V trimmed by 5 bases and J by 7 bases, 8 bases remained unmatched. Germline-derived CDR1 and CDR2 are LNHDA and SQIVND (reference sequence). The CDR3 sequence is 14 residues long. CDR3 protein: CASSLWTGDGGYTF. DNA of the CDR3: TGTGCCAGTAGTCTGTGGACAGGGGACGGTGGCTACACCTTC.

This clonotype was seen ten or more times. V and J are TRBV10-3 and TRBJ1-6; no definite D call. This CDR3 has 13 residues. V lost 2 bases and J lost 9, with 8 bases in between. Germline-derived CDR1 and CDR2 are ENHRY and SYGVKD. CDR3 DNA sequence: TGTGCCATCAGTGAGACCAATGGTTCACCCCTCCACTTT. Its translation: CAISETNGSPLHF.

The sample holds many counts of this clonotype. This sequence joins TRBV6-5 and TRBJ1-5; no clear D. This CDR3 has 16 residues. Trimming stripped 6 bases from V and 3 bases from J, with 18 bases between. Germline V CDR1 and CDR2: MNHEY, SVGAGI. CDR3 coding DNA: TGTGCCAGCAGCACCCCAATACCGTCTAACAATCAGCCCCAGCATTTT. This codes for CASSTPIPSNNQPQHF.

This clonotype was seen repeatedly, ten times or more. V is TRBV20-1 and J is TRBJ2-7; 9 positions match TRBD1. CDR1 and CDR2 (germline): DFQATT, SNEGSKA (reference sequence). The CDR3 is 13 residues long. The trim removed 4 bases at V and 3 bases at J, leaving 4 bases unmatched. CDR3 coding DNA: TGCAGTGCTAAGGGGGGACAGGGCTACGAGCAGTACTTC. Its protein is CSAKGGQGYEQYF.

This clonotype came up once. The chain links TRBV12-3 or TRBV12-4 to TRBJ1-6; TRBD1 matches at 9 bases. With V trimmed by 5 bases and J by 0 bases, 14 bases remained unmatched. This CDR3 has 20 amino acids. CDR3 sequence: CASSPRAGQGLSSYNSPLHF. In DNA form, the CDR3 reads TGTGCCAGCAGTCCAAGGGCGGGACAGGGATTGAGCTCCTATAATTCACCCCTCCACTTT.

The gene calls are TRBV11-2 and TRBJ1-3; TRBD1 agrees at 8 bases. There are 16 residues in the CDR3. The junction had 10 bases not matched to a gene; V was cut back by 5 bases and J by 4 bases. Germline CDR1 reads SGHAT; CDR2 reads FQNNGV. CDR3 coding DNA: TGTGCCAGCAGCCCCTGGACAGGGTCGAGCGGAAACACCATATATTTT. The encoded protein is CASSPWTGSSGNTIYF.

This clonotype was seen at least ten times. This chain uses TRBV6-1 with TRBJ1-5, with no clear D. Trimming took 11 bases from V and 2 from J, leaving 13 bases between them. Germline-derived CDR1 and CDR2 are MNHNS and SASEGT. This CDR3 is 13 amino acids long. Here the CDR3 reads CAAGYGRNQPQHF. In DNA form, the CDR3 reads TGTGCCGCGGGGTATGGGCGCAATCAGCCCCAGCATTTT.

This clonotype was seen repeatedly, ten times or more. DNA for the CDR3: TGTGCCAGTAGTTCAACCCGGACAGGGTGGGTTCAGCCCCAGCATTTT. It translates to CASSSTRTGWVQPQHF. The rearrangement links TRBV19 to TRBJ1-5; 8 bases fit TRBD1. Trimming at V came to 5 bases and at J to 6 bases, leaving 12 bases not matched to a gene. Germline CDR1 LNHDA, CDR2 SQIVND (reference sequence). The CDR3 totals 16 residues.

This clonotype was found many times. This chain connects TRBV20-1 to TRBJ2-6; D might be TRBD2 (5 bases). This CDR3 spans 14 amino acids. Germline V CDR1 and CDR2: DFQATT, SNEGSKA (reference sequence). Deletions cut 0 bases from V and 16 bases from J, with 19 bases between. For the CDR3, the DNA is TGCAGTGCTAGAGATCCCAAGGCGACTAACAGTCTGACTTTC. It is translated as CSARDPKATNSLTF.

This clonotype was picked up many times. Mismatch with germline at one junction end may stem from a read error. This chain joins TRBV20-1 and TRBJ2-7, with a possible D match to TRBD1 (5 bases). The CDR3 loop spans 13 amino acids. CDR1 is DFQATT and CDR2 is SNEGSKA in the germline V gene (reference sequence). The CDR3 DNA sequence: TGCAGTGCCAGAGCACAGGTTTCCTACGAGCAGTACTTC. This codes for CSARAQVSYEQYF.

This clonotype was seen many times. The V gene is TRBV10-2, the J gene TRBJ2-2, with 12 nucleotides matching TRBD2. CDR3 length equals 15 residues. V dropped 9 bases and J dropped 6; count of bases not matched to a gene: 8. Germline assignment: CDR1 WSHSY and CDR2 SAAADI. The CDR3 DNA reads TGCGCCAGTAATACACTAGCGGGAGGACCCGGGGAGCTGTTTTTT. This codes for CASNTLAGGPGELFF.

This clonotype was picked up many times. V gene TRBV20-1 combines with J gene TRBJ1-1; D unresolved. Trimming removed 5 bases from V and 5 bases from J, with 12 bases in between. The CDR3 runs 12 residues. The germline V gene encodes CDR1 DFQATT and CDR2 SNEGSKA (reference sequence). The CDR3 is CSAFGAWTEAFF. For the CDR3, the DNA is TGCAGTGCTTTTGGAGCTTGGACTGAAGCTTTCTTT.

The V and J genes are TRBV30 and TRBJ2-2, with D possibly TRBD2 on 5 matching bases. Deletions cut 5 bases from V and 1 base from J, with 14 bases between. From germline, CDR1 is GTSNPN and CDR2 SVGIG (reference sequence). The CDR3 is 15 amino acids. CDR3 amino acids: CAWRGLRQNTGELFF. CDR3 DNA: TGTGCCTGGCGCGGGTTGCGGCAGAACACCGGGGAGCTGTTTTTT.

The chain has TRBV7-3 and TRBJ1-1, with D perhaps matching TRBD1 (5 bases). Trimming removed 2 bases at V and 4 bases at J, with 23 bases between. CDR3 length: 18 residues. Germline V gene sequence: CDR1 SGHTA, CDR2 FQGTGA. The CDR3 reads CASSLLGNVGVVGTEAFF. The CDR3 DNA sequence: TGTGCCAGCAGCTTATTGGGGAATGTGGGGGTTGTTGGCACTGAAGCTTTCTTT.